The 22 T cell receptor beta chains below come from one sample, sequenced in a study of T-cell reconstitution after alpha-beta-depleted transplantation in children. Preparation of the TCRbeta library was carried out with unique molecular identifiers. TCRdb fed the PCR reads into MiXCR, producing one record per CDR3 protein. Counted here are hundreds of thousands of distinct CDR3 sequences, just over 7.5% occurring once; the ten biggest clones make up approximately 9.6%. For these TCRs, the target antigens are not known. Study conclusions and caveats: The authors attributed T-cell counts and diversity one year after transplant mostly to newly produced T cells.

Sample: peripheral blood, taken 360 days after TCRalphabeta/CD19-depleted stem cell transplant. These receptors were taken from a female patient aged 2-10 years who had a stem cell transplant for Fanconi anemia, so the T cells may come from the graft donor.

This chain uses TRBV18 with TRBJ1-1, with D perhaps TRBD1 (5 bases). Looked up from germline, CDR1 is KGHSH and CDR2 is LQKENI. The V and J ends lost 3 bases and 1 base respectively, with 15 bases between them. This CDR3 contains 16 residues. For the CDR3, the DNA is TGTGCCAGCTCACCGGGTTTGGTGACAGCGAACACTGAAGCTTTCTTT. It yields the protein CASSPGLVTANTEAFF.

In its sample, this clonotype was seen many times. The rearrangement joins TRBV29-1 to TRBJ2-7, with 14 bases fitting TRBD2. Germline CDR1 reads SQVTM; CDR2 reads ANQGSEA. This CDR3 has 17 amino acids. Trimming at V came to 2 bases and at J to 9 bases, leaving 15 bases not matched to a gene. The CDR3 spells CSVEFRTSGGPVSGQYF. The CDR3 DNA is TGCAGCGTTGAATTTCGGACTAGCGGGGGGCCGGTTAGTGGGCAGTACTTC.

This clonotype has a count of ten or more. The gene calls are TRBV28 and TRBJ2-3; 8 nucleotides align to TRBD2. In germline, CDR1 is MDHEN, CDR2 SYDVKM. This CDR3 comprises 16 residues. V was pared by 6 bases and J by 2 bases, with 10 bases of the junction left unmatched. For the CDR3, the DNA is TGTGCCAGCAGCCCCCCGGGGGGGCGATTCACAGATACGCAGTATTTT. It specifies CASSPPGGRFTDTQYF.

This clonotype occurred many times. This chain uses TRBV3-1 with TRBJ1-1; D remains ambiguous. CDR1 and CDR2 from the germline V gene are LGHDT and YNNKEL (reference sequence). The V end was cut by 2 bases, the J end by 0 bases, with 13 bases between. The CDR3 consists of 16 residues. CDR3 loop: CASSQWRGILNTEAFF. CDR3 DNA sequence: TGTGCCAGCAGCCAATGGCGGGGAATATTGAACACTGAAGCTTTCTTT. Complete variable domain (other parts from reference TRBV3-1 and TRBJ1-1): DTAVSQTPKYLVTQMGNDKSIKCEQNLGHDTMYWYKQDSKKFLKIMFSYNNKELIINETVPNRFSPKSPDKAHLNLHINSLELGDSAVYFCASSQWRGILNTEAFFGQGTRLTVV.

This clonotype occurred many times. The chain combines TRBV2 with TRBJ2-3, with TRBD1 matching 8 bases. This CDR3 contains 14 residues. V trimming: 10 bases; J trimming: 0 bases; junction bases outside the gene matches: 6. Per germline, CDR1 SNHLY and CDR2 FYNNEI. CDR3 nucleotide sequence: TGTGCCATGGGACAGGTGATTAGCACAGATACGCAGTATTTT. Translating gives CAMGQVISTDTQYF.

This clonotype was detected ten times or more. This sequence joins TRBV10-3 and TRBJ2-3; no clear D gene. The germline V and J ends were trimmed by 6 bases and 4 bases, with 14 bases remaining between them. Germline V gene sequence: CDR1 ENHRY, CDR2 SYGVKD. The length of the CDR3 is 14 residues. As DNA, the CDR3 is TGTGCCATCAGCGATGAGTTTGGATCAGATACGCAGTATTTT. It encodes CAISDEFGSDTQYF.

J is TRBJ2-1 and V is TRBV2; 7 nucleotides align to TRBD2. The CDR3 extends over 12 amino acids. Germline V CDR1 and CDR2: SNHLY, FYNNEI. After removal of 8 bases from V and 10 bases from J, the junction contained 8 bases not matched to a gene. CDR3 sequence (DNA): TGTGCCAGCGGTAGGGAGGGTGGCGAGCAGTTCTTC. Translating it yields CASGREGGEQFF.

This clonotype turned up a few times. The chain uses TRBV14 and TRBJ2-3; possibly TRBD2 for D (5 bases). There are 15 residues in the CDR3. The ends were cut back, 4 bases at V and 4 bases at J, with 15 bases in the middle. Germline V gene data show CDR1 as SGHDN and CDR2 as FVKESK. The CDR3 loop reads CASSPRPEGADTQYF. CDR3 DNA: TGTGCCAGCAGCCCTAGACCTGAGGGAGCAGATACGCAGTATTTT.

V and J are TRBV20-1 and TRBJ2-1; TRBD2 aligns across 15 bases. J lost 7 bases, V lost 3 bases, and 4 bases had no gene match. Germline CDR1 is DFQATT and CDR2 is SNEGSKA (reference sequence). The CDR3 extends over 15 amino acids. The CDR3 coding sequence is TGCAGTGCTAGCCCGGGACTAGCGGGGGGTAATGAGCAGTTCTTC. This codes for CSASPGLAGGNEQFF.

This chain uses TRBV7-9 with TRBJ1-5; TRBD1 might be the D (6 bases). The CDR3 consists of 13 residues. V was clipped by 3 bases and J by 5 bases, with 8 bases between them. Germline V gene data show CDR1 as SEHNR and CDR2 as FQNEAQ (reference sequence). CDR3 residues: CASSLRQDQPQHF. In DNA form, the CDR3 reads TGTGCCAGCAGCTTGAGACAGGATCAGCCCCAGCATTTT.

Ten or more counts support this clonotype. This chain uses TRBV27 with TRBJ2-7; D is perhaps TRBD1 (6 bases). The germline V and J ends were trimmed by 6 bases and 0 bases, with 15 bases remaining between them. Germline-derived CDR1 and CDR2 are MNHEY and SMNVEV (reference sequence). The CDR3 loop spans 15 amino acids. CDR3 DNA: TGTGCCAGCAGCCCCTTAGGGGGAGTCTCCTACGAGCAGTACTTC. This encodes CASSPLGGVSYEQYF.

This chain joins TRBV10-1 and TRBJ1-2; 7 bases are a match to TRBD1. Trimming removed 5 bases from V and 7 bases from J; junction bases left unmatched: 7. Germline loops: CDR1 WNHNN, CDR2 SYGVQD (reference sequence). The CDR3 runs 13 residues. Written as DNA, the CDR3 is TGCGCCAGCAGTCGCGACAGGGAGACTGGCTACACCTTC. Its translation: CASSRDRETGYTF.

The rearrangement uses TRBV12-3 or TRBV12-4 and TRBJ1-1; possibly TRBD1 for D (6 bases). Deletions cut 3 bases from V and 7 bases from J, with 9 bases between. This CDR3 comprises 12 residues. CDR3 bases: TGTGCCAGCAGTTTTACAGGGTTTGAAGCTTTCTTT. It is translated as CASSFTGFEAFF.

The chain employs TRBV18 and TRBJ2-3; TRBD1 matches at 7 bases. Germline assignment: CDR1 KGHSH and CDR2 LQKENI. V shed 1 base and J 4 bases; nucleotides not matched to a gene: 5. The CDR3 loop spans 15 amino acids. The CDR3: CASSPQRGGPDTQYF. In DNA, the CDR3 is TGTGCCAGCTCACCACAGAGAGGGGGCCCAGATACGCAGTATTTT.

This clonotype was detected many times. The V gene is TRBV5-1, the J gene TRBJ2-5; D gene ambiguous. Looked up from germline, CDR1 is SGHRS and CDR2 is YFSETQ. The V and J ends lost 0 bases and 5 bases respectively, with 14 bases between them. CDR3 length: 15 residues. In DNA, the CDR3 is TGCGCCAGCAGCTTGGGGGGTCGTGTGGAGGAGACCCAGTACTTC. It yields the protein CASSLGGRVEETQYF.

This clonotype turned up a few times. This sequence joins TRBV5-4 and TRBJ1-1; D gene ambiguous. Between the trimmed V and J ends, which lost 4 bases and 2 bases, there was a span of 9 bases. This CDR3 spans 13 amino acids. CDR1 is SGHNT, CDR2 YYREEE, per germline (reference sequence). In DNA form, the CDR3 reads TGTGCCAGCAGCCCTAATATTAACACTGAAGCTTTCTTT. Its translation is CASSPNINTEAFF.

The chain carries TRBV6-5 and TRBJ1-2; a weak D match, TRBD1 (5 bases). The CDR3 runs to 13 residues. The ends were cut back, 2 bases at V and 4 bases at J, with 8 bases in the middle. Germline loops: CDR1 MNHEY, CDR2 SVGAGI. CDR3 nucleotides: TGTGCCAGCAGTTACAGGGGAATCTATGGCTACACCTTC. Residues: CASSYRGIYGYTF.

The V and J genes are TRBV30 and TRBJ2-5; tentative D call: TRBD2 (6 bases). Trimming took off 4 bases at V and 3 bases at J, with 9 bases between the two ends. The germline V gene encodes CDR1 GTSNPN and CDR2 SVGIG (reference sequence). The CDR3 runs 12 residues. The CDR3 loop is CAWNWGEETQYF. The DNA for the CDR3 is TGTGCCTGGAATTGGGGGGAAGAGACCCAGTACTTC.

This clonotype was observed many times. The chain recombines TRBV6-5 with TRBJ1-5; TRBD1 matches at 7 bases. Trimming removed 4 bases from V and 4 bases from J; junction bases left unmatched: 1. Germline CDR1 reads MNHEY; CDR2 reads SVGAGI. This CDR3 spans 13 amino acids. The CDR3 DNA is TGTGCCAGCAGTTGGGACAGAAATCAGCCCCAGCATTTT. Encoded protein: CASSWDRNQPQHF.

This clonotype was observed a few times. The gene calls are TRBV7-8 and TRBJ1-6; 8 nucleotides align to TRBD1. CDR1 SGHVS and CDR2 FQNEAQ come from the germline V gene. The CDR3 is 17 amino acids. Trimming took 1 base from V and 9 from J; bases not matched to a gene: 11. CDR3 region: CASSLEGRGLRGSPLHF. The CDR3, as DNA: TGTGCCAGCAGCTTAGAAGGCAGGGGGCTTCGGGGTTCACCCCTCCACTTT.

V is TRBV2 and J is TRBJ2-2; perhaps TRBD2 as D (6 bases). Germline V gene data show CDR1 as SNHLY and CDR2 as FYNNEI. Trimming pared 5 bases from V and 5 bases from J, leaving 12 bases between. The CDR3 is made up of 14 amino acids. The CDR3 DNA sequence: TGTGCCAGCAGTCGGGCGGGGAGTACCGGGGAGCTGTTTTTT. Protein: CASSRAGSTGELFF.

This clonotype has ten or more counts. CDR3 DNA: TGCGCCAGCAGCGGACAGACTAGTCTGGAGACCCAGTACTTC. This gives the protein CASSGQTSLETQYF. This sequence joins TRBV5-1 and TRBJ2-5; either TRBD1 or TRBD2 may supply D (6 bases each). The length of the CDR3 is 14 residues. V was cut by 4 bases and J by 5 bases, with 15 bases left in between. Germline assignment: CDR1 SGHRS and CDR2 YFSETQ.